These T cell receptor beta chains were read from a single sample in a study of blood T cell repertoires in COVID-19. Data came from immunoSEQ multiplex PCR; TCRdb stores just in-frame clones and leaves some out. The sample has some 70,000 clones; roughly three quarters are singletons. Sequenced: peripheral blood. The source is a human donor in a cohort sampled during active COVID-19. Each CDR3 is given with its conserved first and last residue. Fields, in order: J gene, D gene, clone size, V gene, CDR3 protein, CDR3 DNA. D genes are given only for firm matches. For some rows the clone size is stated as once, few or many, or as a class when expanded; others skip it.

TRBJ1-6	.	.	TRBV21-1	CASSIPTLTAFNSPLHF	TGTGCCAGCAGCATCCCGACCTTGACAGCTTTCAATTCACCCCTCCACTTT
TRBJ1-1	.	once	TRBV2	CASRPQTGMNTEAFF	TGTGCCAGCAGACCCCAGACAGGAATGAACACTGAAGCTTTCTTT
TRBJ2-7	TRBD2	.	TRBV5-1	CASSLVAGGLRSEQYF	TGCGCCAGCAGCTTGGTTGCGGGGGGGCTTAGGAGCGAGCAGTACTTC
TRBJ2-2	.	.	TRBV5-1	CASRAGNTGELFF	TGCGCCAGCAGGGCAGGAAACACCGGGGAGCTGTTTTTT
TRBJ2-2	.	many	TRBV7-2	CASSLDQGWGELFF	TGTGCCAGCAGCTTAGACCAGGGGTGGGGGGAGCTGTTTTTT
TRBJ2-3	.	.	TRBV5-1	CASRLDGTQADTQYF	TGCGCCAGCAGATTGGACGGGACTCAAGCAGATACGCAGTATTTT
TRBJ1-5	.	.	TRBV5-1	CASSLDGRGQPQHF	TGCGCCAGCAGCTTGGACGGGAGGGGTCAGCCCCAGCATTTT
TRBJ1-6	.	few	TRBV6-5	CASSYGGTGGSPLHF	TGTGCCAGCAGTTATGGGGGGACCGGTGGGTCACCCCTCCACTTT
TRBJ1-2	.	.	TRBV5-4	CASSLEMQSNYGYTF	TGTGCCAGCAGCTTGGAAATGCAGTCTAACTATGGCTACACCTTC
TRBJ2-7	.	.	TRBV4-3	CASSQGGRTSEQYF	TGCGCCAGCAGCCAAGGAGGTCGTACCTCCGAGCAGTACTTC
TRBJ2-2	.	medium-sized	TRBV27	CASSWGDGELFF	TGTGCCAGCAGCTGGGGGGACGGAGAGCTGTTTTTT
TRBJ2-1	TRBD1	.	TRBV5-1	CASSRAPGGQGVRYNEQFF	TGCGCCAGCAGCCGCGCCCCCGGTGGACAGGGTGTACGCTACAATGAGCAGTTCTTC
TRBJ2-1	TRBD1	.	TRBV7-9	CASSLVGQGVVDEQFF	TGTGCCAGCAGCTTAGTGGGACAGGGGGTAGTCGATGAGCAGTTCTTC
TRBJ1-1	TRBD1	few	TRBV2	CASRDRDRGLNTEAFF	TGTGCCAGCAGGGACCGGGACAGGGGGTTGAACACTGAAGCTTTCTTT
TRBJ2-7	.	.	TRBV15	CATSRNPLYEQYF	TGTGCCACCAGCAGAAACCCGCTATACGAGCAGTACTTC
TRBJ1-4	TRBD1	.	TRBV4-2	CASSQGQGNEKLFF	TGTGCCAGCAGCCAAGGACAGGGGAATGAAAAACTGTTTTTT
TRBJ2-7	TRBD2	.	TRBV5-4	CASSLPSGAREQYF	TGTGCCAGCAGCTTGCCTAGCGGGGCCCGGGAGCAGTACTTC
TRBJ1-4	TRBD1	.	TRBV6-5	CASSMTGSGEKLFF	TGTGCCAGCAGCATGACAGGGTCCGGCGAAAAACTGTTTTTT
TRBJ2-2	TRBD1	.	TRBV19	CASSTRTGLVTGELFF	TGTGCCAGTAGTACCAGGACAGGGTTGGTCACCGGGGAGCTGTTTTTT
TRBJ1-4	.	.	TRBV6-5	CASRTGWGNEKLFF	TGTGCCAGCAGAACAGGGTGGGGAAATGAAAAACTGTTTTTT
TRBJ1-1	TRBD1	once	TRBV18	CASQGQGVDTEAFF	TGTGCCAGCCAGGGACAGGGGGTAGATACTGAAGCTTTCTTT
TRBJ2-5	TRBD2	.	TRBV7-2	CASSLVLAGVQETQYF	TGTGCCAGCAGCTTAGTTCTAGCGGGGGTACAAGAGACCCAGTACTTC
TRBJ1-5	.	.	TRBV5-1	CASSLAGNSNQPQHF	TGCGCCAGCAGCTTGGCCGGGAATAGCAATCAGCCCCAGCATTTT
TRBJ1-1	.	few	TRBV15	CATSRVQDTEAFF	TGTGCCACCAGCAGAGTGCAGGACACTGAAGCTTTCTTT
TRBJ2-2	.	.	TRBV6-1	CASSESRGVPGELFF	TGTGCCAGCAGTGAGTCCAGGGGTGTACCCGGGGAGCTGTTTTTT
TRBJ2-1	.	once	TRBV19	CASSMVAERLNEQFF	TGTGCCAGTAGTATGGTAGCGGAAAGGTTAAATGAGCAGTTCTTC
TRBJ2-5	.	.	TRBV7-7	CASSQGTIRQETQYF	TGTGCTAGCAGCCAGGGGACAATCCGCCAAGAGACCCAGTACTTC
TRBJ1-5	.	once	TRBV7-2	CASSSDRYQPQHF	TGTGCCAGCAGCTCCGACAGATATCAGCCCCAGCATTTT
TRBJ2-2	TRBD2	.	TRBV5-4	CASSKAGGPVFGGELFF	TGTGCCAGCAGTAAAGCGGGAGGGCCGGTCTTTGGCGGGGAGCTGTTTTTT
TRBJ1-4	.	few	TRBV18	CASSPRTVGSTGTNEKLFF	TGTGCCAGCTCACCAAGAACGGTCGGATCAACAGGAACTAATGAAAAACTGTTTTTT